This TCR beta chain is drawn from a study of Ad26.COV2.S vaccination and SARS-CoV-2 variants. Study overall: Into the muscle, Ad26.COV2.S was dosed once or twice, 56 days apart.

Clones were sequenced by immunoSEQ multiplex PCR, and TCRdb holds only the in-frame ones, with some missing. The sample records 320,000 or so clones, roughly nine tenths being singletons. Treatment meaning: about 20 received Ad26.COV2.S at low or high dose, single or two shots; 5 received placebo; per-sample allocation not given. The samples were gathered on day 63 after the first injection of vaccine or placebo. This clone was recorded once. This CDR3 region has 16 residues. Germline V lookup: CDR1 SGHTA, CDR2 FQGNSA. V lost 4 bases to trimming and J lost 4 bases, with 19 bases between them. This sequence originates from a person aged 18 to 59 who received the Ad26.COV2.S COVID-19 vaccine or a placebo. The source was peripheral blood, collected in a trial of Ad26.COV2.S vaccine versus placebo. The V gene is TRBV7-2, the J gene TRBJ1-2; TRBD1 is a possible D gene (5 bases). CDR3 loop: CASSSNYDRDFYGYTF. CDR3 in DNA: TGTGCCAGCAGCTCGAACTATGACCGGGACTTCTATGGCTACACCTTC.